This TCR beta chain is from a study of cytomegalovirus exposure and HLA in healthy donors. Overall study findings and caveats: Most observed TCR sequences were rare, whereas some public TCRs were detected in many donors. Cytomegalovirus association was listed for around 170 TCR beta chains.

Each of the donors was a healthy bone marrow donor. Points on this clone: Its antigen is unknown.

A multiplex PCR was run with 60 Vbeta primers and 13 Jbeta primers. The data were produced by immunoSEQ multiplex PCR, yet TCRdb's version contains in-frame clones alone and is incomplete. The sample records about 160,000 clones, around 82% being singletons. The source material was PBMCs. The TCR comes from a male donor in good health and CMV-seronegative.

The chain's CDR3 is CASSGRGEAFF. As DNA, the CDR3 is TGTGCCAGCAGCGGACGGGGTGAAGCTTTCTTT. The chain combines TRBV6-5 with TRBJ1-1; D call uncertain. Trimming stripped 6 bases from V and 7 bases from J, with 9 bases between. Per germline, CDR1 MNHEY and CDR2 SVGAGI. The CDR3 is 11 residues long.